This T cell receptor beta chain was identified in a study of shared clonotypes between healthy human individuals. Terminally differentiated effector memory CD45RA+ cells were left out of the naive CD8 fraction, which was CD45RO-negative and positively selected for CCR7. Germline values: CDR1 GTSNPN, CDR2 SVGIG (reference sequence). Deletions cut 4 bases from V and 0 bases from J, with 13 bases between. The CDR3 covers 15 residues. This clone occurred once. Clones were read by immunoSEQ multiplex PCR, and TCRdb kept only the in-frame ones, dropping some. The data contain hundreds of thousands of clones, about 96% of them singletons.

Material for sequencing was naive CD8+ T cells sorted from blood. V and J are TRBV30 and TRBJ1-5; D remains unclear. The clonotype comes from a woman aged 25 to 39 in good health. CDR3 loop: CAWMTCRYSNQPQHF. The CDR3 DNA reads TGTGCCTGGATGACTTGTCGGTATAGCAATCAGCCCCAGCATTTT.